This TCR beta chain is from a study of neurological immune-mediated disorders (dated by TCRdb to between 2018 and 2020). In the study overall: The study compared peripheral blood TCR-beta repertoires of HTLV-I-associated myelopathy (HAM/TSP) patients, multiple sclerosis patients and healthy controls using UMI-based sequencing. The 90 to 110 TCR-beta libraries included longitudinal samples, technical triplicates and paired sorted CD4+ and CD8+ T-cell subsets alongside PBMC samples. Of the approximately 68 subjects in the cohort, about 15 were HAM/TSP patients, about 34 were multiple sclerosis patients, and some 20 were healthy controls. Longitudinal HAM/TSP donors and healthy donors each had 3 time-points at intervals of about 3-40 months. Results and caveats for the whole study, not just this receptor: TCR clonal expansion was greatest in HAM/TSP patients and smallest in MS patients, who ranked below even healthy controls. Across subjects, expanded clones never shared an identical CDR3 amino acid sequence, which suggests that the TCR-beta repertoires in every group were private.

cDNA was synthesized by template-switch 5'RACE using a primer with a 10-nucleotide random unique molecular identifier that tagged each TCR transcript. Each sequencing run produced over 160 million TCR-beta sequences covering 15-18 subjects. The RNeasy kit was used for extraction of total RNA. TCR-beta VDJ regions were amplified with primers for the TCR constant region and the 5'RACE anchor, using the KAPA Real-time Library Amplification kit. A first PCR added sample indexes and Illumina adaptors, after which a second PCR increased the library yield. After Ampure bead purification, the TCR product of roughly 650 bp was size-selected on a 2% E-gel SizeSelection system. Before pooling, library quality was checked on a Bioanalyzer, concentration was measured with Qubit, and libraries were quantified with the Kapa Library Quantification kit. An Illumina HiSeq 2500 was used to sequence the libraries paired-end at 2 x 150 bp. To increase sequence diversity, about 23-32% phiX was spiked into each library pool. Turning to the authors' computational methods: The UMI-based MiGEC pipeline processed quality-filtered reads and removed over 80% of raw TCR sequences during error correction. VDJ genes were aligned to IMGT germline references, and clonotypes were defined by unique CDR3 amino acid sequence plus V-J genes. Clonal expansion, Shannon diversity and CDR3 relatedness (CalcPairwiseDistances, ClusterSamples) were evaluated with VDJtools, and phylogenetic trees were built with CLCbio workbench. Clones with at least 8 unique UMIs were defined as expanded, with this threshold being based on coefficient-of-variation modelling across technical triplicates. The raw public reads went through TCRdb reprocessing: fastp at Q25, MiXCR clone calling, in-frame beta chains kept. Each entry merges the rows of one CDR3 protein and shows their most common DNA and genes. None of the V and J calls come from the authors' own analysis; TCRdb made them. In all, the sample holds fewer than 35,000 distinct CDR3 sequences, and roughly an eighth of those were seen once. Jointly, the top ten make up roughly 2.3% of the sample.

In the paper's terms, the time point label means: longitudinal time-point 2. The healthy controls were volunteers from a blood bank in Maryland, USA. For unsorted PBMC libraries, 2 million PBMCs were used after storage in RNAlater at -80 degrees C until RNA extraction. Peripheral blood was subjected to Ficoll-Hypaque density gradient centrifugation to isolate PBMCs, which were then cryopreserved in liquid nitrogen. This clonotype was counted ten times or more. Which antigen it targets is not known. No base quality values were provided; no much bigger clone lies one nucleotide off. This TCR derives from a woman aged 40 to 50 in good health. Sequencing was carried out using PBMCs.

The nucleotides read TGCGCCAGCAGCTTGGCCGCGCAGGGGGCGGATACGCAGTATTTT. Translation gives CASSLAAQGADTQYF. Recombination joined TRBV5-1 with TRBJ2-3; 8 bases in between match TRBD1. Based on the germline V gene, the CDR1 and CDR2 sequences are SGHRS and YFSETQ. V lost 0 bases and J lost 6 bases, and the count of bases not matched to a germline gene is 6. The CDR3 runs 15 amino acids, cysteine and phenylalanine included. Only CDR3 DNA is held: 45 bases, read in frame from base 1.